Listed below are T cell receptor beta chains from one sample, sequenced in a study of CD8 T cells in ankylosing spondylitis. One entry per CDR3 protein, called by TCRdb with MiXCR from the 5' RACE reads. Of about 130,000 distinct CDR3 sequences in the sample, 6% to 8.5% were seen once. Sequenced sample: blood, either unsorted or a sorted T cell fraction (not recorded which). The receptor source for this set is a female donor with ankylosing spondylitis or in good health (not recorded which). Both conserved end residues are part of each CDR3. The D gene is left open where the match is weak. Size tells how often a clone was seen (once, few, many) or the class of an expanded clone, and some rows leave it out.

>TRBD1|TRBJ1-5|TRBV6-2/TRBV6-3|many
TGTGCCAGCAGACGGACAGGGACCCATAGCAATCAGCCCCAGCATTTT
CASRRTGTHSNQPQHF
>TRBD2|TRBJ2-2|TRBV7-3|-
TGTGCCAGCAGCCGGACTAGCGTTGCCGGGGAGCTGTTTTTT
CASSRTSVAGELFF
>TRBD1|TRBJ1-1|TRBV20-1|few
TGCAGTGCTAGAGCGCACTCTTACCGGGACAGGGGGCGTCGACGTTTATTGGACACTGAAGCTTTCTTT
CSARAHSYRDRGRRRLLDTEAFF
>-|TRBJ2-5|TRBV6-6|many
TGTGCCAGCAGTTACTCGCGGGAGACCCAGTACTTC
CASSYSRETQYF
>-|TRBJ1-3|TRBV5-1|many
TGCGCCAGCAGCGGTTCGCCAGGGAGGCGAGGAACTGGAAACACCATATATTTT
CASSGSPGRRGTGNTIYF
>TRBD1|TRBJ2-2|TRBV13|many
TGTGCCAGCAGCAAGCCGGGACAGGGCACCACCGGGGAGCTGTTTTTT
CASSKPGQGTTGELFF
>-|TRBJ2-7|TRBV28|many
TGTGCCAGCACTATAGGGGCCTACGAGCAGTACTTC
CASTIGAYEQYF
>-|TRBJ2-6|TRBV5-1|many
TGCGCCAGCAGCTTATCGGGATCCTCTGGGGCCAACGTCCTGACTTTC
CASSLSGSSGANVLTF
>-|TRBJ1-1|TRBV29-1|many
TGCAGCGTTAAGAACACTGAAGCTTTCTTT
CSVKNTEAFF
>-|TRBJ1-3|TRBV20-1|many
TGCAGTGCACCATTCTCGATCAGCTCTGGAAACACCATATATTTT
CSAPFSISSGNTIYF
>-|TRBJ1-2|TRBV12-3/TRBV12-4|many
TGTGCCAGCAGTCGGAACGGGGAGACAGGTGGCTACACCTTC
CASSRNGETGGYTF
>-|TRBJ1-1|TRBV5-1|many
TGCGCCAGCAGCTTCTCCTCGGTAAACACTGAAGCTTTCTTT
CASSFSSVNTEAFF
>-|TRBJ2-1|TRBV29-1|many
TGCAGCGTTGAGACGGACTACAATGAGCAGTTCTTC
CSVETDYNEQFF
>-|TRBJ1-6|TRBV7-2|many
TGTGCCAGCAGCTTAGCGGACAGTGGTAATTCACCCCTCCACTTT
CASSLADSGNSPLHF
>-|TRBJ1-2|TRBV6-2/TRBV6-3|many
TGTGCCAGCACCGGACAGATCTATGGCTACACCTTC
CASTGQIYGYTF
>-|TRBJ1-1|TRBV7-2|many
TGTGCCAGCAGCGCTCTCAAGAACACTGAAGCTTTCTTT
CASSALKNTEAFF
>-|TRBJ1-1|TRBV5-1|-
TGCGCCAGCACCGGGGGGGCGCAGAACACTGAAGCTTTCTTT
CASTGGAQNTEAFF
>-|TRBJ1-1|TRBV5-1|many
TGCGCCAGCAGCCCAAACATGAACACTGAAGCTTTCTTT
CASSPNMNTEAFF
>TRBD1|TRBJ1-2|TRBV20-1|few
TGCTGTGCCTTCACTCCGGGACAGGGGGTTTCTAGCTATGGCTACACCTTC
CCAFTPGQGVSSYGYTF
>TRBD1|TRBJ2-2|TRBV2|many
TGTGCCACGAATCGGGACAGGGTAACCTCCACCGGGGAGCTGTTTTTT
CATNRDRVTSTGELFF
>-|TRBJ2-3|TRBV15|many
TGTGCCACCAGCAGAGATGGAGCTGACTTCGAAACAGATACGCAGTATTTT
CATSRDGADFETDTQYF